Below, 15 T cell receptor beta chains from the same sample are listed, as sequenced in a study of cytomegalovirus exposure and HLA in healthy donors. The table came from immunoSEQ multiplex PCR; TCRdb's copy has only in-frame clones and leaves some out. The sample has around 170,000 clones; about 88% are singletons. Sequenced: PBMCs. These receptors were obtained from a man aged 18 to 30 in good health and CMV-seronegative.

The CDR3 bases are TGTGCCATCAGTCGGGACCTGGGCGGGGGCTACAATGAGCAGTTCTTC. This gives the protein CAISRDLGGGYNEQFF. The rearrangement joins TRBV10-3 to TRBJ2-1; 7 bases match TRBD2. The CDR3 covers 16 residues. V was clipped by 5 bases and J by 3 bases; unmatched bases: 10. Germline CDR1 ENHRY, CDR2 SYGVKD.

This sequence joins TRBV7-9 and TRBJ2-2, with D possibly TRBD2 on 5 matching bases. The CDR3 has 16 amino acids. Trimming shortened V by 5 bases and J by 3 bases, and 16 bases separated the two germline ends. Germline lookup yields CDR1 SEHNR and CDR2 FQNEAQ (reference sequence). The DNA for the CDR3 is TGTGCCAGCAGCCCGAGTTTCCGGGATGACACCGGGGAGCTGTTTTTT. This codes for CASSPSFRDDTGELFF.

Details on this clone: This sample also contains other DNA sequences that code for the same CDR3. As DNA, the CDR3 is TGCGCCAGCAGCCCGGGACTAGCGGGGGTTAATGAGCAGTTCTTC. Translation gives CASSPGLAGVNEQFF. V and J are TRBV5-1 and TRBJ2-1, with 14 nucleotides matching TRBD2. Germline V lookup: CDR1 SGHRS, CDR2 YFSETQ. The CDR3 has 15 amino acids. J gave up 7 bases and V 4 bases, and 4 bases lay outside the gene matches.

The chain is built from TRBV5-5 and TRBJ1-5; D unclear. The CDR3 extends over 15 amino acids. Trimming stripped 7 bases from V and 4 bases from J, with 18 bases between. The V gene's germline CDR1 is SGHKS and CDR2 YYEKEE (reference sequence). In DNA, the CDR3 is TGTGCCAGCGCAAAAGAGAGGGCGTCAAATCAGCCCCAGCATTTT. It encodes CASAKERASNQPQHF.

The chain couples TRBV5-5 to TRBJ1-1; 9 bases are shared with TRBD1. Losses at the gene ends were 7 bases for V and 4 bases for J; bases not matched to a gene: 17. Looked up from germline, CDR1 is SGHKS and CDR2 is YYEKEE (reference sequence). The CDR3 sequence is 17 residues long. The DNA for the CDR3 is TGTGCCAGCTCTACCGGGACAGGGTCGATTAGAGTCACTGAAGCTTTCTTT. It encodes CASSTGTGSIRVTEAFF.

This clone was detected once. This chain connects TRBV27 to TRBJ2-3; D is unclear. Germline V lookup: CDR1 MNHEY, CDR2 SMNVEV (reference sequence). V lost 5 bases and J 6 bases, leaving 15 bases between the germline ends. CDR3 length: 14 residues. The CDR3 DNA is TGTGCCAGCAGTGTTCTCCAAGAGATCGATACGCAGTATTTT. It specifies CASSVLQEIDTQYF.

On this clone: One end of the junction fails to match germline, which may point to a read error. J is TRBJ1-5 and V is TRBV27; D is possibly TRBD1 (6 bases). Germline CDR1 reads MNHEY; CDR2 reads SMNVEV (reference sequence). The CDR3 spans 12 residues. CDR3 region: CASRLGTGSLSF. CDR3 in DNA: TGTGCCAGCAGACTGGGAACAGGGTCCTTGTCGTTT.

This clone was seen only once. The genes are TRBV10-3 and TRBJ2-2; D perhaps matches TRBD2 (5 bases). Looked up from germline, CDR1 is ENHRY and CDR2 is SYGVKD. The CDR3 extends over 13 amino acids. V gave up 0 bases and J gave up 7 bases, with 6 bases separating them. CDR3 sequence: CAISESSGGELFF. The CDR3 DNA sequence: TGTGCCATCAGTGAGTCGAGCGGCGGGGAGCTGTTTTTT.

This chain connects TRBV4-2 to TRBJ2-7; 9 bases agree with TRBD2. V dropped 1 base and J dropped 7; count of bases not matched to a gene: 8. The CDR3 runs 15 residues. CDR1 and CDR2 (germline): LGHNA, YNFKEQ. Here the CDR3 DNA reads TGTGCCAGCAGCCAAGTATTTGCGGGAGGGCGAGAGCAGTACTTC. Its translation is CASSQVFAGGREQYF.

The count of this clone is one. CDR3 region: CASIPGDRRHGSYEQYF. The CDR3, as DNA: TGTGCCAGCATCCCCGGGGACAGGCGTCATGGAAGCTACGAGCAGTACTTC. The rearrangement joins TRBV28 to TRBJ2-7; 8 bases align to TRBD1. The CDR3 sequence is 17 residues long. CDR1 is MDHEN, CDR2 SYDVKM, per germline. Losses at the gene ends were 7 bases for V and 3 bases for J; bases not matched to a gene: 17.

J is TRBJ1-1 and V is TRBV10-1; D gene ambiguous. Germline V CDR1 and CDR2: WNHNN, SYGVQD (reference sequence). The V end lost 6 bases, the J end lost 4 bases, and 15 bases lay between the germline ends. The CDR3 is 14 amino acids. The CDR3 DNA reads as TGCGCCAGCAGAGCGGCGGTTAGGAGCACTGAAGCTTTCTTT. As protein: CASRAAVRSTEAFF.

J is TRBJ1-1 and V is TRBV6-1, with D perhaps matching TRBD1 (6 bases). This CDR3 region has 13 residues. V was cut by 6 bases and J by 3 bases, with 11 bases left in between. Germline V gives CDR1 MNHNS, CDR2 SASEGT. The CDR3 nucleotides read TGTGCCAGCAGCGAAAACAGGGACACTGAAGCTTTCTTT. Its translation is CASSENRDTEAFF.

This CDR3 is CASRRLAQETQYF. The CDR3 nucleotides read TGTGCCAGCAGGCGGCTAGCCCAAGAGACCCAGTACTTC. This chain connects TRBV27 to TRBJ2-5, with a possible D match to TRBD2 (5 bases). The CDR3 is 13 residues long. Germline assignment: CDR1 MNHEY and CDR2 SMNVEV (reference sequence). V was shortened by 6 bases and J by 1 base, with 9 bases between the two germline ends.

The chain couples TRBV6-5 to TRBJ1-4; D ambiguous. Germline V gene data show CDR1 as MNHEY and CDR2 as SVGAGI. V was trimmed by 6 bases and J by 8 bases, leaving 13 bases between them. This CDR3 has 13 residues. CDR3 residues: CASSRQEREKLFF. The CDR3 coding sequence is TGTGCCAGCAGCCGCCAGGAGCGGGAAAAACTGTTTTTT.

The genes are TRBV4-1 and TRBJ1-1, with 7 bases aligning to TRBD1. The ends lost 4 bases at V and 0 bases at J; junction bases unmatched: 8. Per the germline V gene, CDR1 is MGHRA and CDR2 is YSYEKL. The CDR3 is 16 amino acids. CDR3 nucleotide sequence: TGCGCCAGCAGCCTAGTTCGGGGACAGCTGAACACTGAAGCTTTCTTT. This translates into CASSLVRGQLNTEAFF.